The next 22 T cell receptor beta chains were all read from a single sample in a study of neurological immune-mediated disorders. TCRdb fed the 5' RACE reads into MiXCR, producing one record per CDR3 protein. The sample yields 15,000 to 20,000 distinct CDR3 sequences, roughly 10% seen once. Sequencing used CD8+ T cells from blood. The receptor set was obtained from a woman in her fifties or sixties in good health.

This clonotype was recorded many times. The V and J genes are TRBV11-2 and TRBJ2-1; D gene ambiguous. This CDR3 has 15 amino acids. CDR1 is SGHAT, CDR2 FQNNGV, per germline. V was shortened by 2 bases and J by 5 bases, with 13 bases between the two germline ends. DNA for the CDR3: TGTGCCAGCAGCTTACTTGGTCCATCGGACAATGAGCAGTTCTTC. Protein product: CASSLLGPSDNEQFF.

This clonotype showed up many times. The V gene is TRBV20-1, the J gene TRBJ2-1; TRBD2 agrees at 8 bases. V was pared by 5 bases and J by 9 bases, with 15 bases of the junction left unmatched. The CDR3 is 15 residues long. CDR1 and CDR2 (germline): DFQATT, SNEGSKA (reference sequence). This CDR3 is CSALPWAGGAGEQFF. CDR3 DNA: TGCAGTGCTCTGCCCTGGGCGGGAGGAGCGGGTGAGCAGTTCTTC.

Details on this clonotype: It is unclear where the CDR3 begins or ends on the DNA, so no DNA is shown, and the CDR3 is as TCRdb lists it. The chain recombines TRBV5-1 with TRBJ2-7; no check of the table's D call, TRBD1, against the DNA was made. Per germline, CDR1 SGHRS and CDR2 YFSETQ. The CDR3 totals 22 residues, both ends included. The CDR3 sequence is CASSFYICSASREGQYPYEQYF.

This clonotype has at least ten counts. The chain recombines TRBV11-2 with TRBJ2-1; weak D call: TRBD1 (6 bases). Germline V CDR1 and CDR2: SGHAT, FQNNGV. The CDR3 is made up of 16 amino acids. Trimming removed 5 bases at V and 4 bases at J, with 18 bases between. The DNA for the CDR3 is TGTGCCAGCAGCCCGTGGGGGCGGGCAGCTTACAATGAGCAGTTCTTC. Translation: CASSPWGRAAYNEQFF.

This clonotype showed up many times. Since a much larger clone is just one base distant, this may be a read error. The chain couples TRBV5-1 to TRBJ1-4; TRBD1 aligns across 8 bases. Per germline, CDR1 SGHRS and CDR2 YFSETQ. There are 13 residues in the CDR3. CDR3 in amino acids: CANSLRTGEKLFF. The CDR3 coding sequence is TGCGCCAACAGCCTAAGGACAGGGGAAAAACTGTTTTTT.

This clonotype occurred many times. This chain links TRBV15 with TRBJ2-2; possible D gene TRBD2, 5 bases. V lost 5 bases to trimming and J lost 1 base, with 8 bases between them. The CDR3 totals 14 residues. Germline V gene lookup returns CDR1 LNHNV and CDR2 YYDKDF (reference sequence). Here the CDR3 DNA reads TGTGCCACCAGCCGTCGGGGGAACACCGGGGAGCTGTTTTTT. Protein sequence: CATSRRGNTGELFF.

The table lists this clonotype with many counts. This rearrangement joins TRBV20-1 to TRBJ2-7; D is undetermined. V lost 4 bases and J lost 1, with 14 bases in between. There are 14 residues in the CDR3. Germline-derived CDR1 and CDR2 are DFQATT and SNEGSKA (reference sequence). CDR3 nucleotides: TGCAGTGCTATAACCGTGGGCACTTCCTACGAGCAGTACTTC. Translation gives CSAITVGTSYEQYF.

This clonotype is termed medium-sized. The chain links TRBV7-3 to TRBJ1-1; a weak D match, TRBD1 (5 bases). From germline, CDR1 is SGHTA and CDR2 FQGTGA. V shed 2 bases and J shed 4 bases, with 11 bases lying between them. The CDR3 spans 14 residues. CDR3 sequence reads: CASSLLGGGTEAFF. The CDR3 DNA reads as TGTGCCAGCAGCTTATTAGGTGGGGGCACTGAAGCTTTCTTT.

This clonotype was recorded at least ten times. V and J are TRBV5-1 and TRBJ2-7; 7 nucleotides line up with TRBD1. The CDR3 consists of 14 residues. CDR1 is SGHRS and CDR2 is YFSETQ in the germline V gene. Trimming removed 4 bases from V and 6 bases from J; junction bases left unmatched: 10. The CDR3 sequence is CASSPRGGSPEQYF. The CDR3 DNA is TGCGCCAGCAGCCCCCGAGGGGGCTCTCCCGAGCAGTACTTC.

This clonotype was found many times. This chain connects TRBV7-8 to TRBJ2-3; D not resolved. Germline V gene lookup returns CDR1 SGHVS and CDR2 FQNEAQ. V was shortened by 0 bases and J by 4 bases, with 8 bases between the two germline ends. CDR3 length equals 14 residues. CDR3 amino acids: CASSLARQSDTQYF. Written as DNA, the CDR3 is TGTGCCAGCAGCTTAGCTAGACAATCAGATACGCAGTATTTT.

This clonotype has a count of ten or more. This chain uses TRBV2 with TRBJ2-1, with TRBD1 identical over 11 bases. V was pared by 3 bases and J by 8 bases, with 3 bases of the junction left unmatched. Germline CDR1 reads SNHLY; CDR2 reads FYNNEI. The CDR3 has 14 amino acids. CDR3 bases: TGTGCCAGCAGTGATGGACAGGGGGCGGATGAGCAGTTCTTC. Translating gives CASSDGQGADEQFF.

This clonotype occurred many times. The chain is built from TRBV7-9 and TRBJ1-2, with D tentatively TRBD1 (6 bases). The V gene lost 4 bases and the J gene lost 5 bases, with 14 bases spanning the gap. The CDR3 has 14 residues. Germline assignment: CDR1 SEHNR and CDR2 FQNEAQ (reference sequence). CDR3 in DNA: TGTGCCAGCAGCTCGCCGGGACAACTATATGGCTACACCTTC. As protein: CASSSPGQLYGYTF.

This clonotype was recorded at least ten times. This chain connects TRBV14 to TRBJ2-1; maybe TRBD1 (5 bases). The CDR3 covers 16 residues. CDR1 and CDR2 (germline): SGHDN, FVKESK. The V gene lost 2 bases and the J gene lost 0 bases, with 11 bases spanning the gap. The CDR3 loop reads CASSQQLDSSYNEQFF. The CDR3 region has the DNA TGTGCCAGCAGCCAACAACTTGACAGCTCCTACAATGAGCAGTTCTTC.

This clonotype was observed many times. The chain couples TRBV7-6 to TRBJ2-2, with D unresolved. The CDR3 consists of 13 residues. V lost 7 bases, J lost 0 bases, and 6 bases lay in between. The germline gives CDR1 SGHVS, CDR2 FNYEAQ. Here the CDR3 reads CASTDTNTGELFF. The DNA for the CDR3 is TGTGCCAGCACTGACACGAACACCGGGGAGCTGTTTTTT.

In this sample, this clonotype turned up many times. The V and J genes are TRBV4-2 and TRBJ1-5; D may be TRBD1 (5 bases). The CDR3 contains 16 residues. V was pared by 0 bases and J by 2 bases, with 11 bases between. The germline gives CDR1 LGHNA, CDR2 YNFKEQ. The CDR3: CASSQEGQGGNQPQHF. CDR3 sequence (DNA): TGTGCCAGCAGCCAAGAGGGTCAGGGTGGCAATCAGCCCCAGCATTTT.

In this sample, this clonotype turned up many times. V and J are TRBV5-5 and TRBJ1-1; TRBD1 is a possible D gene (5 bases). Trimming took 1 base from V and 3 from J, leaving 19 bases between them. The CDR3 contains 17 residues. Germline CDR1 is SGHKS and CDR2 is YYEKEE (reference sequence). CDR3 DNA: TGTGCCAGCAGCTTGAGGACTCCCCAGGAGGGGTACACTGAAGCTTTCTTT. Translating it yields CASSLRTPQEGYTEAFF.

This clonotype was seen at least ten times. The chain joins TRBV29-1 to TRBJ2-7, with 8 bases fitting TRBD1. With V trimmed by 7 bases and J by 0 bases, 2 bases remained unmatched. Germline-derived CDR1 and CDR2 are SQVTM and ANQGSEA. This CDR3 region has 12 residues. The DNA of the CDR3 is TGCAGCGGGGGGACAGGCTCCTACGAGCAGTACTTC. Translating gives CSGGTGSYEQYF.

This clonotype was recorded at least ten times. V usage is TRBV5-1 and J usage is TRBJ2-1; 10 nucleotides align to TRBD2. This CDR3 is built from 16 residues. V gave up 3 bases and J gave up 5 bases; unmatched junction bases: 8. Germline lookup yields CDR1 SGHRS and CDR2 YFSETQ. CDR3 region: CASSWGLARPNNEQFF. CDR3 nucleotide sequence: TGCGCCAGCAGCTGGGGACTAGCGAGACCCAACAATGAGCAGTTCTTC.

This clonotype showed up many times. The chain couples TRBV27 to TRBJ2-5, with D perhaps TRBD2 (6 bases). This CDR3 comprises 15 residues. Deletions cut 0 bases from V and 5 bases from J, with 13 bases between. Per the germline V gene, CDR1 is MNHEY and CDR2 is SMNVEV (reference sequence). The CDR3 DNA is TGTGCCAGCAGTTTATCGACGGGAGCTTGGGAGACCCAGTACTTC. This encodes CASSLSTGAWETQYF.

This clonotype was observed a few times. CDR3 protein: CASSLSDTQYF. In DNA form, the CDR3 reads TGCGCCAGCAGCTTGTCAGATACGCAGTATTTT. The chain is built from TRBV5-1 and TRBJ2-3; no firm D call. In germline, CDR1 is SGHRS, CDR2 YFSETQ. CDR3 length: 11 residues. V was trimmed by 1 base and J by 4 bases, leaving 1 base between them.

This clonotype was counted many times. The gene calls are TRBV13 and TRBJ2-5; 7 bases match TRBD2. V gave up 7 bases and J gave up 2 bases; unmatched junction bases: 10. The CDR3 has 15 residues. Looked up from germline, CDR1 is PRHDT and CDR2 is FYEKMQ (reference sequence). CDR3 sequence: CASTRRASGQETQYF. In DNA form, the CDR3 reads TGTGCCAGCACCAGGCGGGCTAGCGGACAAGAGACCCAGTACTTC.

There are many counts of this clonotype. The chain is built from TRBV5-1 and TRBJ2-7; 10 nucleotides align to TRBD1. The germline CDR1 and CDR2 sequences are SGHRS and YFSETQ. Losses at the gene ends were 3 bases for V and 3 bases for J; bases not matched to a gene: 6. The CDR3 has 15 residues. CDR3 sequence (DNA): TGCGCCAGCAGCTCCCCCGGGACAGGGGACTACGAGCAGTACTTC. Translated: CASSSPGTGDYEQYF.